This entry lists 10 T cell receptor beta chains sequenced from one sample in a study of Graves' ophthalmopathy and Graves' hyperthyroidism. The sequenced template was RNA, covering the TCR beta CDR3 region. First-round RT-PCR relied on HTBI primers, and a second-round multiplex PCR came next. One entry per CDR3 protein, called by TCRdb with MiXCR from the multiplex PCR reads. This sample carries a few hundred thousand distinct CDR3 sequences, about a sixth of them seen once, and the ten largest clones take approximately 2.4%. The specimen was peripheral blood. Receptors originate from an adult woman with stable Graves' hyperthyroidism.

The chain couples TRBV4-2 to TRBJ2-7; D not resolved. The CDR3 spans 15 residues. The germline CDR1 and CDR2 sequences are LGHNA and YNFKEQ. The V and J ends lost 0 bases and 2 bases respectively, with 11 bases between them. CDR3 residues: CASSQERIGPYEQYF. The DNA for the CDR3 is TGTGCCAGCAGCCAAGAACGGATAGGACCCTACGAGCAGTACTTC.

This clonotype occurred many times. This chain joins TRBV4-1 and TRBJ2-5, with TRBD1 matching 8 bases. The CDR3 has 15 amino acids. V dropped 1 base and J dropped 2; count of bases not matched to a gene: 3. Germline CDR1 is MGHRA and CDR2 is YSYEKL. The CDR3 DNA reads TGCGCCAGCAGCCAAGGCAGGGGGCGGCAAGAGACCCAGTACTTC. This translates into CASSQGRGRQETQYF.

Many counts were recorded for this clonotype. The gene calls are TRBV11-2 and TRBJ2-2; D not certain. The germline CDR1 and CDR2 sequences are SGHAT and FQNNGV. V lost 8 bases to trimming and J lost 0 bases, with 13 bases between them. There are 15 residues in the CDR3. For the CDR3, the DNA is TGTGCCAGCTCTCACTGGGCAGCGAACACCGGGGAGCTGTTTTTT. This codes for CASSHWAANTGELFF.

This clonotype has at least ten counts. This sequence joins TRBV6-1 and TRBJ2-7; D might be TRBD2 (6 bases). The V gene's germline CDR1 is MNHNS and CDR2 SASEGT. V was shortened by 2 bases and J by 3 bases, with 14 bases between the two germline ends. This CDR3 has 15 amino acids. CDR3 bases: TGTGCCAGCAGTGAATTCGGGACTCACCTCTACGAGCAGTACTTC. Its translation: CASSEFGTHLYEQYF.

This clonotype came up many times. The chain couples TRBV5-6 to TRBJ2-7, with D unresolved. Germline CDR1 SGHDT, CDR2 YYEEEE. Trimming stripped 1 base from V and 5 bases from J, with 7 bases between. This CDR3 has 12 residues. The CDR3 protein is CASSLLGNEQYF. The CDR3 nucleotides read TGTGCCAGCAGCTTGTTGGGAAACGAGCAGTACTTC.

The chain recombines TRBV12-3 or TRBV12-4 with TRBJ2-7; D may be TRBD1 (5 bases). V was trimmed by 7 bases and J by 4 bases, leaving 11 bases between them. The CDR3 is 12 amino acids. For the CDR3, the DNA is TGTGCCAGCACCTGGGCAGGGTACGAGCAGTACTTC. It translates to CASTWAGYEQYF.

This clonotype was detected only a few times. The chain couples TRBV28 to TRBJ1-6; TRBD1 agrees at 9 bases. The V and J ends lost 4 bases and 7 bases, in that order; junction bases with no gene match: 5. Germline assignment: CDR1 MDHEN and CDR2 SYDVKM. The CDR3 contains 15 residues. CDR3 in amino acids: CASSSPGTGNSPLHF. In DNA form, the CDR3 reads TGTGCCAGCAGTTCCCCGGGGACAGGGAATTCACCCCTCCACTTT.

The rearrangement links TRBV11-1 to TRBJ2-6; 9 bases align to TRBD1. V dropped 4 bases and J dropped 0; count of bases not matched to a gene: 7. Germline CDR1 SGHAT, CDR2 FQDESV (reference sequence). This CDR3 has 18 amino acids. The CDR3: CASSSTGGLPSGANVLTF. The CDR3 DNA is TGTGCCAGCAGCTCTACAGGGGGCCTCCCCTCTGGGGCCAACGTCCTGACTTTC.

This clonotype appeared many times. CDR3 bases: TGTGCCACCAGTGACTATGTCCAGGCGAACACCGGGGAGCTGTTTTTT. Amino acid sequence: CATSDYVQANTGELFF. This chain links TRBV24-1 with TRBJ2-2; unclear D gene. This CDR3 has 16 residues. V lost 4 bases and J 0 bases, leaving 11 bases between the germline ends. The germline gives CDR1 KGHDR, CDR2 SFDVKD.

The table lists this clonotype with many counts. The V and J genes are TRBV6-5 and TRBJ1-5, with TRBD1 matching over 9 bases. V lost 6 bases, J lost 9 bases, and 9 bases stayed unmatched. Germline V lookup: CDR1 MNHEY, CDR2 SVGAGI. The CDR3 length is 14 residues. The chain's CDR3 is CASRGDRVGWPQHF. CDR3 bases: TGTGCCAGCAGGGGGGACAGGGTGGGATGGCCCCAGCATTTT.